The clone carrying this T cell receptor beta chain was observed once. The sample belongs to a study of T cells in Graves' hyperthyroidism and ophthalmopathy. Regions amplified from RNA transcripts were the TCR beta CDR3 regions. HTBI primers were the set used in a first-round RT-PCR of the TCR CDR3. MiXCR, applied by TCRdb to the multiplex PCR reads, yields one record per CDR3 protein. The profile covers around 56,000 distinct CDR3 sequences, with around 48% appearing a single time and 9.5% to 15% taken by the ten largest. The germline CDR1 and CDR2 sequences are SGHTA and FQGNSA. V was pared by 5 bases and J by 4 bases, with 9 bases of the junction left unmatched. The length of the CDR3 is 16 residues.

This receptor was taken from a woman aged 25-40 years with Graves' ophthalmopathy. The gene calls are TRBV7-2 and TRBJ2-3; 10 bases map to TRBD2. Sequenced material: blood. The CDR3 reads CASSPGLASVADTQYF. CDR3 sequence (DNA): TGTGCCAGCAGCCCGGGACTAGCGTCAGTGGCAGATACGCAGTATTTT.